This record concerns one T cell receptor beta chain sequence. This entry comes from a study of shared clonotypes between healthy human individuals. Study summary: Each donor's CD8 memory used one plate, CD8 naive two, each CD4 subset three.

Here immunoSEQ multiplex PCR was the method, and the copy in TCRdb shows in-frame clones only, minus some. The sample yields some 2,500,000 clones, less than 95% seen once. All participating donors were Caucasian adults from Nashville, Tennessee. Germline loops: CDR1 LNHDA, CDR2 SQIVND (reference sequence). CDR3 length: 14 residues. The V end lost 4 bases, the J end lost 6 bases, and 13 bases lay between the germline ends. What was sequenced was naive CD4+ T cells from PBMCs. Subset: CD45RA+ positively selected. This clonotype originated in a man aged 18 to 29 in good health. Some clones in this sample may be carry-over from other donors' samples. J is TRBJ1-5 and V is TRBV19; possible D gene TRBD1, 5 bases. CDR3 amino acids: CASSKAGGGQPQHF. CDR3 coding DNA: TGTGCCAGTAGTAAAGCGGGGGGAGGTCAGCCCCAGCATTTT.